The 11 T cell receptor beta chains listed next were all sequenced from one sample in a study of beta chain features in type 1 diabetes. The antigens of these receptors remain unknown. Study outcomes and limitations: TCRB CDR3 length was moderately but significantly reduced in all four CD4+ subsets of Type 1 diabetes patients.

Reverse transcribing all isolated RNA meant expressed TCRB transcripts were sequenced. Here immunoSEQ multiplex PCR was the method, and the copy in TCRdb shows in-frame clones only, minus some. The sample has 200,000 to 300,000 clones; approximately 20% are singletons. Sequencing used naive CD4+ T cells from blood. The source is a middle-aged woman with type 1 diabetes.

V and J are TRBV4-2 and TRBJ1-4; D is undetermined. V was pared by 0 bases and J by 0 bases, with 8 bases between. This CDR3 contains 16 residues. The V gene's germline CDR1 is LGHNA and CDR2 YNFKEQ. In DNA, the CDR3 is TGTGCCAGCAGCCAAGATCTCAGGACAACTAATGAAAAACTGTTTTTT. Translating it yields CASSQDLRTTNEKLFF.

A remark on this clone: Other DNA sequences within the sample encode an identical CDR3. J is TRBJ1-1 and V is TRBV7-2; no clear D. The germline V gene has CDR1 SGHTA and CDR2 FQGNSA. Deletions cut 1 base from V and 1 base from J, with 7 bases between. CDR3 length: 14 residues. Here the CDR3 reads CASSLVRGNTEAFF. CDR3 DNA: TGTGCCAGCAGCTTAGTAAGAGGGAACACTGAAGCTTTCTTT.

The CDR3 loop is CASSQGLREGEKLFF. In nucleotides, the CDR3 is TGCGCCAGCAGCCAAGGATTGAGGGAGGGAGAAAAACTGTTTTTT. The rearrangement joins TRBV4-1 to TRBJ1-4, with D hard to call. V lost 1 base and J 8 bases, leaving 14 bases between the germline ends. The CDR3 covers 15 residues. CDR1 and CDR2 from the germline V gene are MGHRA and YSYEKL.

The chain uses TRBV29-1 and TRBJ2-7, with D perhaps TRBD1 (5 bases). The CDR3 has 12 amino acids. V shed 0 bases and J shed 10 bases, with 13 bases lying between them. The germline gives CDR1 SQVTM, CDR2 ANQGSEA. CDR3 DNA: TGCAGCGTTGAAGATCCCAGGGCTTCTCAGTACTTC. Encoded protein: CSVEDPRASQYF.

The CDR3 region has the DNA TGTGCCAGCAGCTACGAAGGGGGACAGTCATCGGATACGCAGTATTTT. Translating it yields CASSYEGGQSSDTQYF. This chain links TRBV6-6 with TRBJ2-3, with 7 bases fitting TRBD1. J lost 6 bases, V lost 6 bases, and 15 bases had no gene match. The CDR3 contains 16 residues. Germline loops: CDR1 MNHNY, CDR2 SVGAGI (reference sequence).

The CDR3 region is CASSLTGNGEQYF. Here the CDR3 DNA reads TGCGCCAGCAGCTTGACAGGGAATGGCGAGCAGTACTTC. This chain uses TRBV5-1 with TRBJ2-7; D perhaps matches TRBD1 (6 bases). The length of the CDR3 is 13 residues. The germline CDR1 and CDR2 sequences are SGHRS and YFSETQ. Trimming took off 1 base at V and 6 bases at J, with 11 bases between the two ends.

V and J are TRBV2 and TRBJ1-1; D perhaps matches TRBD1 (6 bases). CDR1 and CDR2 (germline): SNHLY, FYNNEI. V was clipped by 7 bases and J by 5 bases, with 11 bases between them. The CDR3 extends over 12 amino acids. CDR3 residues: CASIQGSTEAFF. CDR3 DNA: TGTGCCAGCATTCAGGGGAGTACTGAAGCTTTCTTT. The variable domain in full, with the rest retrieved from reference TRBV2 and TRBJ1-1, is EPEVTQTPSHQVTQMGQEVILRCVPISNHLYFYWYRQILGQKVEFLVSFYNNEISEKSEIFDDQFSVERPDGSNFTLKIRSTKLEDSAMYFCASIQGSTEAFFGQGTRLTVV.

V is TRBV5-1 and J is TRBJ2-7; the D gene is possibly TRBD1 (6 bases). The CDR3 spans 14 residues. The V gene's germline CDR1 is SGHRS and CDR2 YFSETQ. V was pared by 4 bases and J by 2 bases, with 13 bases between. CDR3 DNA: TGCGCCAGCAGCCTAGGGACACTCGCCTACGAGCAGTACTTC. Its translation: CASSLGTLAYEQYF.

Only a few counts were recorded for this clone. The chain couples TRBV7-9 to TRBJ2-5, with TRBD1 matching over 9 bases. In germline, CDR1 is SEHNR, CDR2 FQNEAQ (reference sequence). The V and J ends lost 5 bases and 0 bases, in that order; junction bases with no gene match: 4. The CDR3 totals 15 residues. The CDR3 protein is CASSRGQGNQETQYF. The CDR3, as DNA: TGTGCCAGCAGCCGAGGACAGGGGAACCAAGAGACCCAGTACTTC.

This clone was counted only a few times. V is TRBV25-1 and J is TRBJ2-1; 12 nucleotides agree with TRBD1. CDR1 and CDR2 (germline): MGHDK, SYGVNS. With 6 bases clipped from V and 8 bases from J, the junction kept 5 bases outside the gene matches. The CDR3 has 14 residues. CDR3 residues: CASSPGQGADEQFF. The CDR3 nucleotides are TGTGCCAGCAGCCCGGGACAGGGGGCCGATGAGCAGTTCTTC. Complete variable domain (other parts from reference TRBV25-1 and TRBJ2-1): EADIYQTPRYLVIGTGKKITLECSQTMGHDKMYWYQQDPGMELHLIHYSYGVNSTEKGDLSSESTVSRIRTEHFPLTLESARPSHTSQYLCASSPGQGADEQFFGPGTRLTVL.

The chain employs TRBV20-1 and TRBJ2-7, with a tentative D call TRBD2 (5 bases). With 3 bases removed from V and 9 bases from J, the gap between germline ends came to 12 bases. The germline gives CDR1 DFQATT, CDR2 SNEGSKA (reference sequence). The length of the CDR3 is 11 residues. The chain's CDR3 is CSARDARGQYF. The CDR3 DNA is TGCAGTGCTAGGGATGCCCGGGGGCAGTACTTC.